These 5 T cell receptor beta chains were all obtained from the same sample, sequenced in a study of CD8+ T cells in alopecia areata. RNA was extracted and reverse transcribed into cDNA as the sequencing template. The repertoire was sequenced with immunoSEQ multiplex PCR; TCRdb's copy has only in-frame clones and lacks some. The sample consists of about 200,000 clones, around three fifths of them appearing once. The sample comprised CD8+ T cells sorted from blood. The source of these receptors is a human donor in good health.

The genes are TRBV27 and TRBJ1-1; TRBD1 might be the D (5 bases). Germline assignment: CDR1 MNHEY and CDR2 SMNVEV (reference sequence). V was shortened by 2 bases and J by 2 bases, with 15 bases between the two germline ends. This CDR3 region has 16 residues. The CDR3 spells CASSLKGPPGNTEAFF. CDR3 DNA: TGTGCCAGCAGTTTAAAGGGACCCCCAGGAAACACTGAAGCTTTCTTT.

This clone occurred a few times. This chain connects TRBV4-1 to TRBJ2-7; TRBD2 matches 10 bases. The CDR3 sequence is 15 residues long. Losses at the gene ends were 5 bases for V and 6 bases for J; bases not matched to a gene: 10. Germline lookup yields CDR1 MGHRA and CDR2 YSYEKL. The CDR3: CASSIQRGGPSEQYF. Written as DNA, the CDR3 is TGCGCCAGCAGCATTCAGCGGGGGGGCCCCTCCGAGCAGTACTTC.

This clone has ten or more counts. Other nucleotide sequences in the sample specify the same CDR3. CDR3 in amino acids: CSVEERDYEQYF. In nucleotides, the CDR3 is TGCAGCGTTGAGGAGCGGGACTACGAGCAGTACTTC. This sequence joins TRBV29-1 and TRBJ2-7; 7 nucleotides match TRBD2. The CDR3 runs 12 residues. V lost 3 bases to trimming and J lost 3 bases; unmatched junction nucleotides: 2. Germline CDR1 reads SQVTM; CDR2 reads ANQGSEA.

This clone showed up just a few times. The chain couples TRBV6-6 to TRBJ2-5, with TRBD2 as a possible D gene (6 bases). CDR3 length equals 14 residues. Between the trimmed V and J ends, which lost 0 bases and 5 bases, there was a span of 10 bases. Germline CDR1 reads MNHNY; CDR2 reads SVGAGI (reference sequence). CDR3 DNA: TGTGCCAGCAGTTACTCGCTAGCGAAGGAGACCCAGTACTTC. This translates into CASSYSLAKETQYF.

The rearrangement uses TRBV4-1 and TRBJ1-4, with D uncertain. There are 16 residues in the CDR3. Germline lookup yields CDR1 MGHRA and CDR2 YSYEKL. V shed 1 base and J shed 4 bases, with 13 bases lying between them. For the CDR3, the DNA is TGCGCCAGCAGCCAAGGGAGTTTTGCGTATAATGAAAAACTGTTTTTT. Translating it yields CASSQGSFAYNEKLFF.